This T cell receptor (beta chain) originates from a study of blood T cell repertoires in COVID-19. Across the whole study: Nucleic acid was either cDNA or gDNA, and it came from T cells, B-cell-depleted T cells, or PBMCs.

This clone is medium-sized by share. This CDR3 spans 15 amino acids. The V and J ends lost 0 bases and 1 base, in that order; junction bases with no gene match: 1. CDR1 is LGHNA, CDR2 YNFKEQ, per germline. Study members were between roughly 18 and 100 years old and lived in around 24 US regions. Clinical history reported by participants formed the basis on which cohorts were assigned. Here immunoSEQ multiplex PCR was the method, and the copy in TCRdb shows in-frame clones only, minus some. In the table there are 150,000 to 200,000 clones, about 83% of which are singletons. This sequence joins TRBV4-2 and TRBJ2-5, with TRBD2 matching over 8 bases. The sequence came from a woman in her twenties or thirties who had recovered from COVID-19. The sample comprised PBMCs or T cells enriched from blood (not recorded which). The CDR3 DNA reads TGTGCCAGCAGCCAAGATCGGGAGGGCCAAGAGACCCAGTACTTC. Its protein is CASSQDREGQETQYF.